This T cell receptor (beta chain) was profiled in a study of shared clonotypes between healthy human individuals. General study results and limits: Clonotype sharing among donors likely depends on sequencing depth. It was observed that about 5% of naive CD4 clonotypes were shared across a handful of donors.

Germline assignment: CDR1 SGHRS and CDR2 YFSETQ. V lost 1 base to trimming and J lost 2 bases, with 4 bases between them. CDR3 size: 12 residues. Profiled with immunoSEQ multiplex PCR; TCRdb holds only in-frame clones, not every one. The data show 850,000 to 1,200,000 clones, about 70% seen once. Comment on this clone: Its antigen is still unknown. Other nucleotide sequences from this sample produce the same CDR3.

The sequenced sample was memory CD4+ T cells sorted from blood. Subset specified: CD45RA-negative fraction. This clonotype was sampled from a man aged 18 to 30 in good health. The V and J genes are TRBV5-1 and TRBJ2-7; no clear D. CDR3 sequence reads: CASSLPAYEQYF. The CDR3 DNA reads TGCGCCAGCAGCTTGCCAGCCTACGAGCAGTACTTC.